The entry that follows covers one TCR beta chain sequence. No antigen is known for it. This specimen comes from a study of cytomegalovirus exposure and HLA in healthy donors. Notes on the study in general: A prior analysis recorded that most TCR beta V segments were productive about 87% or about 30% of the time.

PCR primers comprised 60 Vbeta and 13 Jbeta primers. Profiled with immunoSEQ multiplex PCR; TCRdb holds only in-frame clones, not every one. The sample holds 190,000 or so clones; more than 75% are singletons and the top ten take approximately 0.36%. With 6 bases clipped from V and 8 bases from J, the junction kept 8 bases outside the gene matches. Looked up from germline, CDR1 is MNHNS and CDR2 is SASEGT. There are 14 residues in the CDR3. This receptor was taken from a male donor in good health and CMV-seropositive. J is TRBJ1-4 and V is TRBV6-1; 8 nucleotides agree with TRBD1. The sequencing input was PBMCs. CDR3 in DNA: TGTGCCAGCAGGGCAGGGGGCGCGGGGGAAAAACTGTTTTTT. This sequence encodes CASRAGGAGEKLFF.